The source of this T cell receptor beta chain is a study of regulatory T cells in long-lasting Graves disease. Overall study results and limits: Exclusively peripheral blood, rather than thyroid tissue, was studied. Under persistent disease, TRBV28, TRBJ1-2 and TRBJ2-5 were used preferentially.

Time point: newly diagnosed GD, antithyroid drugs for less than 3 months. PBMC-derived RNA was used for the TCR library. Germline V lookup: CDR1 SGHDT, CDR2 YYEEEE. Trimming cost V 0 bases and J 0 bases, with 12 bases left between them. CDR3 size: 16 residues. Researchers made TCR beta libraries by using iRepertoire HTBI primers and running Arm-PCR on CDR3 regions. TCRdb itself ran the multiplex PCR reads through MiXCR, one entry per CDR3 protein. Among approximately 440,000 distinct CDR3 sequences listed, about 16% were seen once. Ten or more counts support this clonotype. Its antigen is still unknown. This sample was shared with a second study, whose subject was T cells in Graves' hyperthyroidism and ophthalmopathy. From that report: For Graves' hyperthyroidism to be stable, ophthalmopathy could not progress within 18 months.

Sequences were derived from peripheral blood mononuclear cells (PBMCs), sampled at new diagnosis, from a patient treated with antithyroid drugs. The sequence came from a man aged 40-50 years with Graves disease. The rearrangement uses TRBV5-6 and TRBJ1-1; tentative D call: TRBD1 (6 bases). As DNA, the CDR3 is TGTGCCAGCAGCTTGGGGGTTACAGGGTTGAACACTGAAGCTTTCTTT. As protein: CASSLGVTGLNTEAFF.